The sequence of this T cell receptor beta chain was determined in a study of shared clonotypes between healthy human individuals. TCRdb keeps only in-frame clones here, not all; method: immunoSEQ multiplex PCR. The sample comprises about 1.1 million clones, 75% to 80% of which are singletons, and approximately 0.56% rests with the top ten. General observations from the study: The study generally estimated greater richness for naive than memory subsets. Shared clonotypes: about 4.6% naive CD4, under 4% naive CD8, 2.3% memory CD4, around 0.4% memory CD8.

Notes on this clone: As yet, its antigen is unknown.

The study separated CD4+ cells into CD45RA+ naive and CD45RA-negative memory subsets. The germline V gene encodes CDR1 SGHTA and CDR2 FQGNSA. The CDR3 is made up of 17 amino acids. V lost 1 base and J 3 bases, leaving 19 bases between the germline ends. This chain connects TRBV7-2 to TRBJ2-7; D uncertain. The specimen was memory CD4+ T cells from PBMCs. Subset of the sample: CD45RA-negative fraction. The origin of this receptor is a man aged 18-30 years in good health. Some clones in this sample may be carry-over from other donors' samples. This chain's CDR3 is CASSLGSSPIMNYEQYF. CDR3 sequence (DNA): TGTGCCAGCAGCTTAGGGAGTAGCCCCATCATGAACTACGAGCAGTACTTC.